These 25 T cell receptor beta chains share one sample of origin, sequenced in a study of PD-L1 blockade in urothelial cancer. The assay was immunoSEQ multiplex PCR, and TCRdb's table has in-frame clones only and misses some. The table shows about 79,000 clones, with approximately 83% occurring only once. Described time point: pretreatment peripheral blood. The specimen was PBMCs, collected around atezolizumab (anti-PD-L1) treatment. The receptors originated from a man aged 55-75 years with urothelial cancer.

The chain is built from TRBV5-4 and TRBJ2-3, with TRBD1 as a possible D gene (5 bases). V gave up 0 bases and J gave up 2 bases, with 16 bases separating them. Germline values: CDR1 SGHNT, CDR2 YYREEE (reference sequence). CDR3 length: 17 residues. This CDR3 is CASSLGGISPSTDTQYF. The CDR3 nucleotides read TGTGCCAGCAGCTTGGGGGGCATTAGCCCGTCCACAGATACGCAGTATTTT.

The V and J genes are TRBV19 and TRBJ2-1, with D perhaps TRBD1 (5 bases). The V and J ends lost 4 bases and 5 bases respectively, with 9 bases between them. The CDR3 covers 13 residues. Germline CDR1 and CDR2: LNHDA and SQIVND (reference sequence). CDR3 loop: CASSTTDNNEQFF. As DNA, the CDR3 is TGTGCCAGTAGTACGACGGACAACAATGAGCAGTTCTTC.

CDR3 nucleotides: TGTGCCAGCAGCTTAGACGGGGGGGGTTACAATGAGCAGTTCTTC. Amino acids: CASSLDGGGYNEQFF. The chain carries TRBV7-2 and TRBJ2-1, with TRBD2 identical over 8 bases. The CDR3 runs 15 residues. Germline values: CDR1 SGHTA, CDR2 FQGNSA. V trimming: 1 base; J trimming: 4 bases; junction bases outside the gene matches: 3. Filled out from reference TRBV7-2 and TRBJ2-1, the complete variable domain reads GAGVSQSPSNKVTEKGKDVELRCDPISGHTALYWYRQSLGQGLEFLIYFQGNSAPDKSGLPSDRFSAERTGGSVSTLTIQRTQQEDSAVYLCASSLDGGGYNEQFFGPGTRLTVL.

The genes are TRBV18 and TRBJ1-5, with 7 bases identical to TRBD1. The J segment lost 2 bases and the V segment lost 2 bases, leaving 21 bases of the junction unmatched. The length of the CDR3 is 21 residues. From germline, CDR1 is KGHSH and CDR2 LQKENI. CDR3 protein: CASSPRQGSSYILSGNQPQHF. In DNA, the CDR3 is TGTGCCAGCTCACCAAGACAGGGCTCGTCGTATATTCTTAGCGGCAATCAGCCCCAGCATTTT. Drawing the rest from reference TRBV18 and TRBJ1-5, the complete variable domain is NAGVMQNPRHLVRRRGQEARLRCSPMKGHSHVYWYRQLPEEGLKFMVYLQKENIIDESGMPKERFSAEFPKEGPSILRIQQVVRGDSAAYFCASSPRQGSSYILSGNQPQHFGDGTRLSIL.

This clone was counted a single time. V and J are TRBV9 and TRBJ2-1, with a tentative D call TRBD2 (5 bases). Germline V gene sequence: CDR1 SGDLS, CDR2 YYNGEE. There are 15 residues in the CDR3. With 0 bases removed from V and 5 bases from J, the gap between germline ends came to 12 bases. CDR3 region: CASSVDGVVNNEQFF. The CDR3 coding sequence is TGTGCCAGCAGCGTAGACGGGGTGGTGAACAATGAGCAGTTCTTC.

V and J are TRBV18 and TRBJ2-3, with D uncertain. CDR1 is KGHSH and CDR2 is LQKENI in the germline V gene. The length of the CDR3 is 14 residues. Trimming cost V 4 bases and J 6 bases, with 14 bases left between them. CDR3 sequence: CASSRDHGADTQYF. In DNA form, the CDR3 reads TGTGCCAGCTCACGCGACCACGGAGCTGATACGCAGTATTTT.

In DNA form, the CDR3 reads TGCGCCAGCAGGGACAGCCGTAATGAAAAACTGTTTTTT. The encoded protein is CASRDSRNEKLFF. The chain carries TRBV5-1 and TRBJ1-4; a weak D match, TRBD1 (6 bases). Germline CDR1 and CDR2: SGHRS and YFSETQ. Trimming stripped 5 bases from V and 4 bases from J, with 9 bases between. The CDR3 runs 13 residues.

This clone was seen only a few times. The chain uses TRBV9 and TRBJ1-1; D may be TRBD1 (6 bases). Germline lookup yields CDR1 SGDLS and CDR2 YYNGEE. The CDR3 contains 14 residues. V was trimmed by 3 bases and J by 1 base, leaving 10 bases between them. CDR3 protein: CASSGGQRNTEAFF. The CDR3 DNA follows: TGTGCCAGCAGCGGAGGACAGCGGAACACTGAAGCTTTCTTT. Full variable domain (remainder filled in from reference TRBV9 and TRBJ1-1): DSGVTQTPKHLITATGQRVTLRCSPRSGDLSVYWYQQSLDQGLQFLIQYYNGEERAKGNILERFSAQQFPDLHSELNLSSLELGDSALYFCASSGGQRNTEAFFGQGTRLTVV.

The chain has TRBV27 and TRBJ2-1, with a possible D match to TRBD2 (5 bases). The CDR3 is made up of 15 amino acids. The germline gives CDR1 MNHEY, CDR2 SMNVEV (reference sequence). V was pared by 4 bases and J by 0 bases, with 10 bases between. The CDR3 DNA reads TGTGCCAGCAGTTCCATTGGAGGCTCCTACAATGAGCAGTTCTTC. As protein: CASSSIGGSYNEQFF.

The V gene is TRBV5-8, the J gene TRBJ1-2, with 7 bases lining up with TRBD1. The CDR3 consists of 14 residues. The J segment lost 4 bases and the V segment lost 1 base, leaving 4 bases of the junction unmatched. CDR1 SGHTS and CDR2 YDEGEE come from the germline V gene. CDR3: CASSLPPGGYGYTF. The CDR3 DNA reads TGTGCCAGCAGCTTGCCTCCAGGGGGCTATGGCTACACCTTC.

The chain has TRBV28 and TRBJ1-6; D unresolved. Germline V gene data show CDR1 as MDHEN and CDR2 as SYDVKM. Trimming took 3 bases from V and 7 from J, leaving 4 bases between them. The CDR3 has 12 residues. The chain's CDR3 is CASSFLNSPLHF. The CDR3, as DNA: TGTGCCAGCAGTTTTCTAAATTCACCCCTCCACTTT.

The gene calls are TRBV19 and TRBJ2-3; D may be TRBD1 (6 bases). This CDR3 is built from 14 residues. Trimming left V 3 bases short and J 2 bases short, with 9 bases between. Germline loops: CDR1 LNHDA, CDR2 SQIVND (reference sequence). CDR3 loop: CASSIGQYTDTQYF. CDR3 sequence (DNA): TGTGCCAGTAGTATTGGACAGTACACAGATACGCAGTATTTT. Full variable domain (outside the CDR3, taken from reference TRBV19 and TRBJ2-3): DGGITQSPKYLFRKEGQNVTLSCEQNLNHDAMYWYRQDPGQGLRLIYYSQIVNDFQKGDIAEGYSVSREKKESFPLTVTSAQKNPTAFYLCASSIGQYTDTQYFGPGTRLTVL.

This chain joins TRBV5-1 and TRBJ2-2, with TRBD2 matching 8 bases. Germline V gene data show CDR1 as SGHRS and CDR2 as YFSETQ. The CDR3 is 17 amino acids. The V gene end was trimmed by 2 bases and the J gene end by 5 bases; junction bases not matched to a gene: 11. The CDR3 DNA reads TGCGCCAGCAGCTTATTGTCTTTCCAGCGGGGGACCGGGGAGCTGTTTTTT. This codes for CASSLLSFQRGTGELFF. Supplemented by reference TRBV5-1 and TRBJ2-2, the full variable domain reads KAGVTQTPRYLIKTRGQQVTLSCSPISGHRSVSWYQQTPGQGLQFLFEYFSETQRNKGNFPGRFSGRQFSNSRSEMNVSTLELGDSALYLCASSLLSFQRGTGELFFGEGSRLTVL.

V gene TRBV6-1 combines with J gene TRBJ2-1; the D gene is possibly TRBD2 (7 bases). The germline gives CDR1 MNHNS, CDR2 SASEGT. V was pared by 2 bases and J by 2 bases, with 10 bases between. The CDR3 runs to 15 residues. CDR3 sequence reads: CASSELGGPYNEQFF. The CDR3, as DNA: TGTGCCAGCAGTGAATTGGGGGGGCCCTACAATGAGCAGTTCTTC.

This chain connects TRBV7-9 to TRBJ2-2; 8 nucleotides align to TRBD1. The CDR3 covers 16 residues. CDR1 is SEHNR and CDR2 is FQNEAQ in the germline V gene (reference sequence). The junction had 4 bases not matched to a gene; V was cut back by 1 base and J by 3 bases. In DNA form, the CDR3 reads TGTGCCAGCAGCTTAGGGACAGGGTTCTACACCGGGGAGCTGTTTTTT. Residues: CASSLGTGFYTGELFF. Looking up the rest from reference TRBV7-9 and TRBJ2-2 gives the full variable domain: DTGVSQNPRHKITKRGQNVTFRCDPISEHNRLYWYRQTLGQGPEFLTYFQNEAQLEKSRLLSDRFSAERPKGSFSTLEIQRTEQGDSAMYLCASSLGTGFYTGELFFGEGSRLTVL.

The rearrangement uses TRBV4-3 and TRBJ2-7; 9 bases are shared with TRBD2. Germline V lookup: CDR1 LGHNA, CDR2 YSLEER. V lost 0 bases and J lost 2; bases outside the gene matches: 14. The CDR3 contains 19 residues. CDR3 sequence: CASSQDRSGWIAGAYEQYF. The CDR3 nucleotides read TGCGCCAGCAGCCAAGATCGTAGCGGGTGGATAGCGGGGGCCTACGAGCAGTACTTC.

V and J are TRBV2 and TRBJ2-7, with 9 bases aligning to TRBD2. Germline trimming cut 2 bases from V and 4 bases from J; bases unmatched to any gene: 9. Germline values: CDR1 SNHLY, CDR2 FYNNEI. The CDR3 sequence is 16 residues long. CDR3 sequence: CASSEQPGLAGYEQYF. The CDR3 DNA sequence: TGTGCCAGCAGTGAACAACCGGGACTAGCAGGTTACGAGCAGTACTTC.

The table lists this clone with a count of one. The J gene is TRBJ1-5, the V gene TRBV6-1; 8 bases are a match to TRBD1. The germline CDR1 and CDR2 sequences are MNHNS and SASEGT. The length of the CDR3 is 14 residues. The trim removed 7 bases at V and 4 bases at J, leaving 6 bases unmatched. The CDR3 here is CASTGQGLNQPQHF. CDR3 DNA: TGTGCCAGCACCGGACAGGGACTAAATCAGCCCCAGCATTTT.

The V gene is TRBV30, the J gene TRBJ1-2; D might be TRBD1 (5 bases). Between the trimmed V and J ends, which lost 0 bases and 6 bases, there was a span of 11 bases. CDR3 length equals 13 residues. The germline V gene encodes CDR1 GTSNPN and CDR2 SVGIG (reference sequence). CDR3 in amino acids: CAWSVQAGDGYTF. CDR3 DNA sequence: TGTGCCTGGAGTGTACAGGCGGGGGATGGCTACACCTTC.

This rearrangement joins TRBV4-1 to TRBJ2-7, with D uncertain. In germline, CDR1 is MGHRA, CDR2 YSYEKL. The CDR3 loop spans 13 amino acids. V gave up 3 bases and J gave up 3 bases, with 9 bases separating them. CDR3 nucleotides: TGCGCCAGCAGCCAGGCTCATAACTACGAGCAGTACTTC. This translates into CASSQAHNYEQYF.

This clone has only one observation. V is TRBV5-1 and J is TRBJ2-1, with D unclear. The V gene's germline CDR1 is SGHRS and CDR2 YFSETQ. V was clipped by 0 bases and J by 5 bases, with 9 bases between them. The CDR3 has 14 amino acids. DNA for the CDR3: TGCGCCAGCAGCTTGGCGAGGCTAAACAATGAGCAGTTCTTC. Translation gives CASSLARLNNEQFF.

CDR3 amino acids: CASSPGFSNQPQHF. CDR3 in DNA: TGTGCCAGCAGTCCGGGGTTTAGCAATCAGCCCCAGCATTTT. The V call is TRBV27, the J call TRBJ1-5; D is undetermined. CDR3 length equals 14 residues. Trimming shortened V by 5 bases and J by 0 bases, and 8 bases separated the two germline ends. Germline V lookup: CDR1 MNHEY, CDR2 SMNVEV (reference sequence).

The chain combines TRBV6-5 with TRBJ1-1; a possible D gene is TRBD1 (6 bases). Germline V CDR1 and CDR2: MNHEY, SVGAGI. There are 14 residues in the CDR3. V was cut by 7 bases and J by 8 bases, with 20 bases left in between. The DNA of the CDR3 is TGTGCCAGCAACCTCAGGGTAGGGGGTCTGGAAGCTTTCTTT. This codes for CASNLRVGGLEAFF.

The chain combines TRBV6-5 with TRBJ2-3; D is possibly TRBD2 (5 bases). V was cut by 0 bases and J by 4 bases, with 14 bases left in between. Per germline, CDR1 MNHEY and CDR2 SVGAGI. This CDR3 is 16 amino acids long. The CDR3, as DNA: TGTGCCAGCAGTTACTCCGCGCGGACGCGGGCAGATACGCAGTATTTT. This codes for CASSYSARTRADTQYF.

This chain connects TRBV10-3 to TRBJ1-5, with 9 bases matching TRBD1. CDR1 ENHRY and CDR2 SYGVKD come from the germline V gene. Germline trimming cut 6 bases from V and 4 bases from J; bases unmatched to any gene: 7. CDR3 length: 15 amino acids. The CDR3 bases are TGTGCCATCAGCACAGGGGGCCCCCTTAATCAGCCCCAGCATTTT. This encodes CAISTGGPLNQPQHF.